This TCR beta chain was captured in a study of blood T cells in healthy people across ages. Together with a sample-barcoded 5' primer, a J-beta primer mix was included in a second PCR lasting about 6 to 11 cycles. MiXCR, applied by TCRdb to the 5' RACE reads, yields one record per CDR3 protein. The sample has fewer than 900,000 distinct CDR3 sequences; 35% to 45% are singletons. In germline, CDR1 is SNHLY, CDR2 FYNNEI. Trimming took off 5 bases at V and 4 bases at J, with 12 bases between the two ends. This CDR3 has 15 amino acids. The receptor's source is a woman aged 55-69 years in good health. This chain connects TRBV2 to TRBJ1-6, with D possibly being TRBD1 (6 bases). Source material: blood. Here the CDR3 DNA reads TGTGCCAGCAGTCGACAGGCAAGATATAATTCACCCCTCCACTTT. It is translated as CASSRQARYNSPLHF.